This TCR beta chain is from a study of CD4 T cells in relation to SARS-CoV-2 and coronaviruses. CDR3 length: 15 amino acids. The germline gives CDR1 SGDLS, CDR2 YYNGEE. V lost 3 bases, J lost 5 bases, and 18 bases lay in between. CD4+ T cells from unexposed donors were obtained before the COVID-19 pandemic (2011-2018). CD4+ T cells were isolated from the cells after about 11 days of culture. Unexposed-donor CD4+ T cells were probed with SARS-CoV-2 S/N and four cold-coronavirus spikes, cells permitting. Notes on this clone: What it recognizes is unknown.

The table came from immunoSEQ multiplex PCR; TCRdb's copy has only in-frame clones and leaves some out. The table records 15,000 to 19,000 clones, 65% to 85% of them present only once. This TCR was recovered from a human donor in good health. This sequence joins TRBV9 and TRBJ2-7; perhaps TRBD2 as D (5 bases). Sequenced sample: CD4+ T cells from PBMCs, cultured in vitro. In DNA, the CDR3 is TGTGCCAGCAGCGAGGGAGACAAATTTCTCGACGAGCAGTACTTC. Its protein product is CASSEGDKFLDEQYF.